This T cell receptor beta chain was sequenced for a study of CD8+CD57+ T cells in acquired aplastic anemia. Background on the study: When averaged, DNA from sorted CD4+ and CD8+ cells came to about 3 ug. Reads per healthy sample averaged about 9.8 million (CD4+) and under 12 million (CD8+).

The study's findings and limits: Significance was not reached for CD8+ Simpson's diversity between patients and controls. Twenty-nine shared CD8+ CDR3s appeared highly expressed within patients' immunodominant clones.

Per germline, CDR1 SNHLY and CDR2 FYNNEI. The CDR3 has 15 residues. J gave up 7 bases and V 11 bases, and 16 bases lay outside the gene matches. Researchers used genomic DNA as the template to profile TCR beta VDJ and CDR3. Via MiXCR, TCRdb re-called the reads, giving one row per CDR3 protein. Of around 400,000 distinct CDR3 sequences in the sample, about two thirds were seen once. Concerning this clonotype: As yet, its antigen is unknown.

The rearrangement joins TRBV2 to TRBJ2-1, with 8 bases aligning to TRBD1. This receptor was identified in a human donor in good health, serving as a control. Sequencing was done on a sample of sorted CD4+, CD8+, or CD8+CD57+ T cells (not recorded which) from PBMCs. The CDR3 region has the DNA TGTGCCTGGAGCGAGGGGGGACAGGTTTTAAATGAGCAGTTCTTC. Translation: CAWSEGGQVLNEQFF. The whole variable domain, filled in from reference TRBV2 and TRBJ2-1, reads EPEVTQTPSHQVTQMGQEVILRCVPISNHLYFYWYRQILGQKVEFLVSFYNNEISEKSEIFDDQFSVERPDGSNFTLKIRSTKLEDSAMYFCAWSEGGQVLNEQFFGPGTRLTVL.